This T cell receptor beta chain appears in the sequencing data of a study of CD8+ T cells in alopecia areata. Once RNA had been extracted, it was reverse transcribed into cDNA to act as the sequencing template. Clones were read by immunoSEQ multiplex PCR, and TCRdb kept only the in-frame ones, dropping some. The data show about 190,000 clones, more than 55% seen once. Study-wide findings and caveats: Mice showed TCR sharing more clearly than patients did, possibly owing to HLA.

As to treatment: oral pan-JAK inhibitor, 5-10 mg twice daily. Those with alopecia areata gave lesional scalp punch biopsies and peripheral blood. PBMCs were stained for CD3, CD4 and CD8, and CD4+ and CD8+ T cells were sorted. The germline V gene encodes CDR1 MDHEN and CDR2 SYDVKM. V lost 1 base and J 10 bases, leaving 21 bases between the germline ends. The CDR3 has 16 amino acids. For this clone: Its specificity is not known.

The sequencing here drew on CD4+ T cells sorted from blood, taken at week 4, from a patient treated with tofacitinib. This receptor was taken from a human donor with alopecia areata. The chain carries TRBV28 and TRBJ2-3; a weak D match, TRBD2 (7 bases). CDR3 loop: CASSLSVWEGESAQYF. The CDR3 bases are TGTGCCAGCAGTTTATCTGTTTGGGAGGGGGAGTCGGCGCAGTATTTT.